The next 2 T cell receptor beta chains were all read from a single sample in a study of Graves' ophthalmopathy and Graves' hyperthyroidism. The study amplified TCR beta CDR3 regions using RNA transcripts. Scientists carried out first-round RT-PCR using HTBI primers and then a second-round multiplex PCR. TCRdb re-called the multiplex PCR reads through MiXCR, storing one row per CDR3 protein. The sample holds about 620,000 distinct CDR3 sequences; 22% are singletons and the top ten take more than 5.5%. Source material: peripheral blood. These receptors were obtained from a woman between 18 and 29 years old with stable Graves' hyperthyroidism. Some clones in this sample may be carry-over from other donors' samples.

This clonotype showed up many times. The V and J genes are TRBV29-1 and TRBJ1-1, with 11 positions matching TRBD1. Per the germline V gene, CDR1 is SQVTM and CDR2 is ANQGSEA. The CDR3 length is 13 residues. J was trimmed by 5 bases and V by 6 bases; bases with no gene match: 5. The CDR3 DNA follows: TGCAGCGTAGGACAGGGGGCGAGGACTGAAGCTTTCTTT. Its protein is CSVGQGARTEAFF.

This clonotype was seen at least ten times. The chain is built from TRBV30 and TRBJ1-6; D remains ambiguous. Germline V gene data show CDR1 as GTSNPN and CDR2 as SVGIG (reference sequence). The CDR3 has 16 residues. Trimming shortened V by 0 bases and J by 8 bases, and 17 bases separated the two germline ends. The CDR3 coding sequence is TGTGCCTGGAGTGTACACCTGGGAGGGCCTCATTCACCCCTCCACTTT. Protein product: CAWSVHLGGPHSPLHF.